One TCR beta chain is described in this entry. Any history of autoimmune disease or systemic immunosuppression disqualified patients. The repertoire was sequenced with immunoSEQ multiplex PCR; TCRdb's copy has only in-frame clones and lacks some. The sample contains 40,000 to 60,000 clones, about four fifths of which appear only once. This specimen comes from a study of OX40 agonist ivuxolimab in advanced cancers. Study summary: Clinicians treated patients with ivuxolimab, an agonistic anti-OX40 (CD134) antibody. Three patients had partial responses: one hepatocellular carcinoma, two cutaneous melanoma.

The CDR3 is 15 amino acids. Between the trimmed V and J ends, which lost 0 bases and 9 bases, there was a span of 14 bases. Germline-derived CDR1 and CDR2 are SGHNT and YENEEA. The genes are TRBV11-3 and TRBJ2-2, with D possibly being TRBD1 (5 bases). The input for sequencing was CD4+ or CD8+ T cells sorted from blood, taken in a trial of the OX40 agonist ivuxolimab. This clonotype originated in an adult with an advanced solid tumor such as melanoma, head and neck, liver or kidney cancer. CDR3: CASSLDGAGARELFF. As DNA, the CDR3 is TGTGCCAGCAGCTTAGATGGGGCAGGAGCCCGGGAGCTGTTTTTT.